This T cell receptor (beta chain) is from a study of blood T cell repertoires in COVID-19. Study-wide context: Whether acute or convalescent, the COVID-19 samples came from the United States, Italy and Spain. The analysed material was cDNA or gDNA that came from T cells, B-cell-depleted T cells, or PBMCs.

Germline V gene sequence: CDR1 SQVTM, CDR2 ANQGSEA. Trimming took 4 bases from V and 5 from J, leaving 12 bases between them. CDR3 length: 12 amino acids. Method: immunoSEQ multiplex PCR; TCRdb's copy keeps in-frame clones and lacks some. This table has some 170,000 clones, about 87% appearing once. What was sequenced was peripheral blood. The TCR originated in a woman in her fifties or sixties with acute or convalescent COVID-19. J is TRBJ2-7 and V is TRBV29-1; possibly TRBD1 for D (6 bases). The DNA of the CDR3 is TGCAGCGTTGGCCTCAGGGGCCACGAGCAGTACTTC. Translated, it gives CSVGLRGHEQYF.